This TCR beta chain was sequenced in a study of T cell changes during pregnancy in multiple sclerosis. TCRdb keeps only in-frame clones here, not all; method: immunoSEQ multiplex PCR. The table shows approximately 30,000 clones, with roughly 90% occurring only once. This sequence was found in a female donor with multiple sclerosis, enrolled in a pregnancy study. The input for sequencing was CD8+ T cells from peripheral blood mononuclear cells, taken in the first trimester of pregnancy.

CDR3 DNA sequence: TGCGCCAGCAGCCCCTCAGGGGGCCATGGCTACACCTTC. This sequence encodes CASSPSGGHGYTF. V usage is TRBV5-1 and J usage is TRBJ1-2; 8 bases line up with TRBD1. The germline V gene encodes CDR1 SGHRS and CDR2 YFSETQ. The CDR3 consists of 13 residues. Trimming at V came to 4 bases and at J to 6 bases, leaving 5 bases not matched to a gene. The variable domain in full, completed from reference TRBV5-1 and TRBJ1-2, reads KAGVTQTPRYLIKTRGQQVTLSCSPISGHRSVSWYQQTPGQGLQFLFEYFSETQRNKGNFPGRFSGRQFSNSRSEMNVSTLELGDSALYLCASSPSGGHGYTFGSGTRLTVV.